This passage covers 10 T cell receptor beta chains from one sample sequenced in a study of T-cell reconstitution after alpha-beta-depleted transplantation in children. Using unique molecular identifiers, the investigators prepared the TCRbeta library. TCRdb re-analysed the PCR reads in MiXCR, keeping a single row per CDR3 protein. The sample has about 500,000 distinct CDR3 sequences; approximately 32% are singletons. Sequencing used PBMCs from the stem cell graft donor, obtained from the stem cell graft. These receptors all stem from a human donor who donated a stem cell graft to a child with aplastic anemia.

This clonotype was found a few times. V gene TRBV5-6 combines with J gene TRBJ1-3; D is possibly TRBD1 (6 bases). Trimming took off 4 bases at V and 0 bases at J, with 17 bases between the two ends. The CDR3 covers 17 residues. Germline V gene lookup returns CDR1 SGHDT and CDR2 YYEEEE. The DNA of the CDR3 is TGTGCCAGCAGCCCGAGGGCAGGGGCCTCCTCTGGAAACACCATATATTTT. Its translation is CASSPRAGASSGNTIYF.

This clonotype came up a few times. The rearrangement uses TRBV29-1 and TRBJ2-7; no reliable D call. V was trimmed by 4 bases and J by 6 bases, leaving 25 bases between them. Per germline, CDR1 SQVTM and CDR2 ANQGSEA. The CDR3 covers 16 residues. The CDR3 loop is CSVVRSVAARVGEQYF. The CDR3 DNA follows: TGCAGCGTTGTCCGTAGTGTCGCGGCTAGAGTCGGCGAGCAGTACTTC.

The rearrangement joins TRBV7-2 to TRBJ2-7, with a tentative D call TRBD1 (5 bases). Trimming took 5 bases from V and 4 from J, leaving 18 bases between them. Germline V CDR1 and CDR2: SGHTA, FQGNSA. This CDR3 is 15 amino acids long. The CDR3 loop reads CASSKSWGSQYEQYF. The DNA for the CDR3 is TGTGCCAGCAGCAAAAGTTGGGGCAGCCAATACGAGCAGTACTTC.

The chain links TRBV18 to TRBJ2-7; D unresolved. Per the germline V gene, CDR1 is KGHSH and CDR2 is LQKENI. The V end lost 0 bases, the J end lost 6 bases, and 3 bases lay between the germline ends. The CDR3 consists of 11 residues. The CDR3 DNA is TGTGCCAGCTCACCACCGTGCGAGCAGTACTTC. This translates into CASSPPCEQYF.

The CDR3: CSVEGTGIEKLFF. Here the CDR3 DNA reads TGCAGCGTTGAAGGGACAGGGATAGAAAAACTGTTTTTT. The rearrangement uses TRBV29-1 and TRBJ1-4; 8 positions match TRBD1. V was pared by 1 base and J by 8 bases, with 3 bases of the junction left unmatched. The CDR3 sequence is 13 residues long. Per germline, CDR1 SQVTM and CDR2 ANQGSEA.

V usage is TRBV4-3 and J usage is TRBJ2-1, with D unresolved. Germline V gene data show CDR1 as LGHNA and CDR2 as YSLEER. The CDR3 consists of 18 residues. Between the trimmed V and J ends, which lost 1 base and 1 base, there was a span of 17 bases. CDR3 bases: TGCGCCAGCAGCCAAGCCCTTGGTAAAGGGCGATCCTACAATGAGCAGTTCTTC. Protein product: CASSQALGKGRSYNEQFF.

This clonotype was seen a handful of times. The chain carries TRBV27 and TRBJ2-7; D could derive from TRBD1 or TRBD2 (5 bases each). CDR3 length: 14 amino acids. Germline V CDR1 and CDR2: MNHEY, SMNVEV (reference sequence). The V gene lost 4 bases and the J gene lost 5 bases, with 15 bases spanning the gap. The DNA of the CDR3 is TGTGCCAGCAGTTATTTTAAGGGGAGCAACGAGCAGTACTTC. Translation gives CASSYFKGSNEQYF.

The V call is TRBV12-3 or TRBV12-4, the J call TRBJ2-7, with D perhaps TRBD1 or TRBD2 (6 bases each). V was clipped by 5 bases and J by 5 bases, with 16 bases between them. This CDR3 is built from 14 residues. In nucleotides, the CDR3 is TGTGCCAGCAGTCCCGCGGGACACGGGAACGAGCAGTACTTC. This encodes CASSPAGHGNEQYF.

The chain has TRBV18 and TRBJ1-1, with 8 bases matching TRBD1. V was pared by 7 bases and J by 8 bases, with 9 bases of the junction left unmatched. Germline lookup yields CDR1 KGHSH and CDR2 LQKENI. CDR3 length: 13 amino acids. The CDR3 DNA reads TGTGCCAGCTTCCCGACAGGGGAGACGGAAGCTTTCTTT. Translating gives CASFPTGETEAFF.

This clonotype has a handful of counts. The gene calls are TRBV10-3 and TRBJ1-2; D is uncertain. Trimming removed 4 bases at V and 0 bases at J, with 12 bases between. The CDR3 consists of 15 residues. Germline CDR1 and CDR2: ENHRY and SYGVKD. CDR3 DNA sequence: TGTGCCATCAGTGTCTCGGGGATCACTAACTATGGCTACACCTTC. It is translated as CAISVSGITNYGYTF.